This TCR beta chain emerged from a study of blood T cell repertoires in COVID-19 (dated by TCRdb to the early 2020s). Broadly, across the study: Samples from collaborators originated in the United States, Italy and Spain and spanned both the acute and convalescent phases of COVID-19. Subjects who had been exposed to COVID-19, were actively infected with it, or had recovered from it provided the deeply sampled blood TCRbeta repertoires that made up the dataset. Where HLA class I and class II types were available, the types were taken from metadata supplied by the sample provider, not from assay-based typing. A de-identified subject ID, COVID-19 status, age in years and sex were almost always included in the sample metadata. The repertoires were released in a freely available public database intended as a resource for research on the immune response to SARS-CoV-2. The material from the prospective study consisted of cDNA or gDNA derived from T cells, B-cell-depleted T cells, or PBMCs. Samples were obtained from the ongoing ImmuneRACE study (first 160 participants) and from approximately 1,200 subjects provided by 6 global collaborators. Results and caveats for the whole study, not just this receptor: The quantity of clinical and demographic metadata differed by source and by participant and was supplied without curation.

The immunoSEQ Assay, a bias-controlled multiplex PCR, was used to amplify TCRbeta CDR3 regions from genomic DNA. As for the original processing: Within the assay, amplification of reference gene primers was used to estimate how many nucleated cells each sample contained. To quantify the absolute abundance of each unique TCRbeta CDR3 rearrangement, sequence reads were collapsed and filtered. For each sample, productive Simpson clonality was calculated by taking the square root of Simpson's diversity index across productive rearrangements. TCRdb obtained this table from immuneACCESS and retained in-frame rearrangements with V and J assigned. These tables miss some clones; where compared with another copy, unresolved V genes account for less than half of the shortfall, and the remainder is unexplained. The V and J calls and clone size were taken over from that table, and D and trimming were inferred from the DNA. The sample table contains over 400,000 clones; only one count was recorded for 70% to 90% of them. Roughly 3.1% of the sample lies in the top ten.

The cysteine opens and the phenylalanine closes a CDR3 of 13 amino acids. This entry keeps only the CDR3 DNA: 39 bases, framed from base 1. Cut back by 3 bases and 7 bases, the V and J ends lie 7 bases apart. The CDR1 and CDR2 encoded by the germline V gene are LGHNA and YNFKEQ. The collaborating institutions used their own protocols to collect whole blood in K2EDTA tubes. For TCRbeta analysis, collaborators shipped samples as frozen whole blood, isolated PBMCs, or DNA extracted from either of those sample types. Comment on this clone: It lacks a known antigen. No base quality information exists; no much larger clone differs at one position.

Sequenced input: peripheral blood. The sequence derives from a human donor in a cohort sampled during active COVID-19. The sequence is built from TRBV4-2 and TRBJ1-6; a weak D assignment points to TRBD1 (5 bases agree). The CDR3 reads CASSHAGNSPLHF. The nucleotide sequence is TGTGCCAGCAGCCACGCAGGGAATTCACCCCTCCACTTT.